The 5 T cell receptor beta chains in this list originate from one sample, sequenced in a study of blood T cell repertoires in COVID-19. Method: immunoSEQ multiplex PCR; TCRdb's copy keeps in-frame clones and lacks some. The sample holds roughly 55,000 clones; 80% to 90% are singletons and the top ten take under 8%. Sample: peripheral blood. The receptors were sampled from a man between 60 and 75 years old with active or convalescent COVID-19.

The chain employs TRBV2 and TRBJ2-5; possibly TRBD2 for D (7 bases). Germline lookup yields CDR1 SNHLY and CDR2 FYNNEI. CDR3 size: 14 residues. V was pared by 9 bases and J by 9 bases, with 23 bases between. The CDR3 sequence is CARGASGPQWAQYF. Here the CDR3 DNA reads TGTGCCAGGGGGGCTAGCGGACCCCAGTGGGCCCAGTACTTC.

The chain has TRBV11-3 and TRBJ2-1; D might be TRBD2 (5 bases). V was trimmed by 0 bases and J by 10 bases, leaving 16 bases between them. Germline CDR1 is SGHNT and CDR2 is YENEEA. This CDR3 contains 15 residues. CDR3 DNA sequence: TGTGCCAGCAGCTTAGATCAACGGATATCGGGGGAGCAGTTCTTC. Its protein product is CASSLDQRISGEQFF. Supplemented by reference TRBV11-3 and TRBJ2-1, the full variable domain reads EAGVVQSPRYKIIEKKQPVAFWCNPISGHNTLYWYLQNLGQGPELLIRYENEEAVDDSQLPKDRFSAERLKGVDSTLKIQPAELGDSAVYLCASSLDQRISGEQFFGPGTRLTVL.

This chain uses TRBV29-1 with TRBJ1-2; 8 bases line up with TRBD1. From germline, CDR1 is SQVTM and CDR2 ANQGSEA. Trimming took 3 bases from V and 8 from J; bases not matched to a gene: 8. The CDR3 covers 13 residues. The CDR3 DNA follows: TGCAGCGTTGAGGGGCGGACAGGGAACGGCTACACCTTC. The encoded protein is CSVEGRTGNGYTF.

The chain links TRBV7-6 to TRBJ2-2; D perhaps matches TRBD1 (6 bases). Germline-derived CDR1 and CDR2 are SGHVS and FNYEAQ. This CDR3 contains 15 residues. V was clipped by 0 bases and J by 1 base, with 6 bases between them. The CDR3 DNA is TGTGCCAGCAGCTTAGCGGGACAGAACACCGGGGAGCTGTTTTTT. Its protein product is CASSLAGQNTGELFF.

The V and J genes are TRBV11-2 and TRBJ1-6; TRBD1 might be the D (5 bases). The CDR3 loop spans 15 amino acids. Germline V gene data show CDR1 as SGHAT and CDR2 as FQNNGV. V lost 1 base and J lost 7, with 11 bases in between. CDR3 nucleotide sequence: TGTGCCAGCAGCTTAGTCCACAGGTTCAATTCACCCCTCCACTTT. This sequence encodes CASSLVHRFNSPLHF.